The clone carrying this TCR beta chain was observed many times. Its antigen is undetermined. Germline V CDR1 and CDR2: WSHSY, SAAADI. J gave up 9 bases and V 6 bases, and 3 bases lay outside the gene matches. The CDR3 runs 11 residues. This record belongs to a study of immune heterogeneity within non-small cell lung tumors. The overall study: There were 4 squamous cell carcinomas, around 11 non-squamous carcinomas and 1 tumor not otherwise specified. Broader study findings: Different tumor locations in one patient shared dominant CDR3 beta clonotypes yet harbored unique high-frequency clones.

With 32 V and 13 J primers, multiplex PCR amplified the TCR beta CDR3. TCRdb re-analysed the multiplex PCR reads in MiXCR, keeping a single row per CDR3 protein. This sample carries some 30,000 distinct CDR3 sequences, around 28% of them seen once, and the ten largest clones take approximately 4.2%. The template consisted of bulk tumor genomic DNA, with 600 ng used per sample. Several biopsies per primary tumor were taken during surgery, spaced as far apart as possible. Their non-small cell lung cancer was newly diagnosed and untreated, and the patients underwent curative surgery. Samples were obtained from newly diagnosed non-small cell lung cancer patients who were having surgery with curative intent.

The receptor was isolated from a man aged 40-49 years with non-small cell lung cancer. V and J are TRBV10-2 and TRBJ2-7; TRBD1 aligns across 9 bases. Sequenced sample: lung tumor tissue. The CDR3 spells CASRDRGMQYF. CDR3 coding DNA: TGCGCCAGCAGGGACAGGGGCATGCAGTACTTC.